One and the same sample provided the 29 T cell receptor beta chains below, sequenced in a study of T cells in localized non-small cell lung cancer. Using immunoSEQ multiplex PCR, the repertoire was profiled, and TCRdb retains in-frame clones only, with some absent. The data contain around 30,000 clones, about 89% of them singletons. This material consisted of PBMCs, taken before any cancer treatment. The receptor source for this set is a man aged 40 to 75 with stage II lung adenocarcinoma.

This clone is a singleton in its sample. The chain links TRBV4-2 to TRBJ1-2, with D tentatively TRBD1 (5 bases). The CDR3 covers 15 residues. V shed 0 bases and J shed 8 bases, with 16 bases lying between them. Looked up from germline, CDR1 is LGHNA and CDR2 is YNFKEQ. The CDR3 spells CASSQERAPGGGYTF. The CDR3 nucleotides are TGTGCCAGCAGCCAAGAAAGGGCCCCCGGGGGGGGCTACACCTTC.

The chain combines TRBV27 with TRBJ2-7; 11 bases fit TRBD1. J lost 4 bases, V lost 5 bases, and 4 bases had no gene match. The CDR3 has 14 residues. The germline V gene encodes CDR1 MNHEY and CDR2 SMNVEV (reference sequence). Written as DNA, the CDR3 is TGTGCCAGCAGTCGAGGACAGGGGGCGTACGAGCAGTACTTC. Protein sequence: CASSRGQGAYEQYF.

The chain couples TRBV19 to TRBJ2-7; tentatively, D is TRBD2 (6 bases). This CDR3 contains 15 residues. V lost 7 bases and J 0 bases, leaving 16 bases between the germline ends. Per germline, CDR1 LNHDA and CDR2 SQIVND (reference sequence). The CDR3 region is CASTEGDLNSYEQYF. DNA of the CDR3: TGTGCCAGTACGGAGGGAGACCTGAACTCCTACGAGCAGTACTTC.

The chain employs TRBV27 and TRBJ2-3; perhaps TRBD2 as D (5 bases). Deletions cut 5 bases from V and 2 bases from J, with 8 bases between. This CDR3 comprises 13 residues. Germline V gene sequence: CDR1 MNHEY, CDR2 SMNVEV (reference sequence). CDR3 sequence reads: CASSREITDTQYF. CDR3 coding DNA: TGTGCCAGCAGTAGGGAGATCACAGATACGCAGTATTTT.

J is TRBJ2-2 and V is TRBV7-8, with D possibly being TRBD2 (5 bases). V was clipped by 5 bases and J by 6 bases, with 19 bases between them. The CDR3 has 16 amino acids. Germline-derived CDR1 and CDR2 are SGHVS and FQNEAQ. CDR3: CASSPDSNRRAGELFF. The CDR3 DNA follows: TGTGCCAGCAGCCCGGACTCCAATAGAAGGGCCGGGGAGCTGTTTTTT. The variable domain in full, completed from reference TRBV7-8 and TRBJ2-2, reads GAGVSQSPRYKVAKRGQDVALRCDPISGHVSLFWYQQALGQGPEFLTYFQNEAQLDKSGLPSDRFFAERPEGSVSTLKIQRTQQEDSAVYLCASSPDSNRRAGELFFGEGSRLTVL.

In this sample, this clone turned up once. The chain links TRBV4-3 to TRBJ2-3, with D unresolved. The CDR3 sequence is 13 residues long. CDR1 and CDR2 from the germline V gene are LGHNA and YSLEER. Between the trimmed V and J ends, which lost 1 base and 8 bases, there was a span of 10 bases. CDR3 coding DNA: TGCGCCAGCAGCCAAGCCCCTTTTGGTACGCAGTATTTT. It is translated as CASSQAPFGTQYF.

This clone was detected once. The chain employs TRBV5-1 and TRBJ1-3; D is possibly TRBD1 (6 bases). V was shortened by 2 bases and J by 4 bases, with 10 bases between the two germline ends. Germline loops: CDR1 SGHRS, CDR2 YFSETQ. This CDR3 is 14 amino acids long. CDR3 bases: TGCGCCAGCAGCTTACAGGGACCCGGAAACACCATATATTTT. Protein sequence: CASSLQGPGNTIYF.

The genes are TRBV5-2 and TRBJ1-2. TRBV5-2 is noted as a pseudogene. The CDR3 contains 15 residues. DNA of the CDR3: TGTGCCAGCAAAAACGTCGTACGAAAGACCTATGGCTACACCTTC. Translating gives CASKNVVRKTYGYTF.

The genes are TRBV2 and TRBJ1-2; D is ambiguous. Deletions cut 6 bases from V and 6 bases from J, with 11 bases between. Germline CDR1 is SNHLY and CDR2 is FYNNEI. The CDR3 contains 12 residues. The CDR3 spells CASSLEGNGYTF. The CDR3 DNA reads TGTGCCAGCAGCCTTGAGGGAAATGGCTACACCTTC.

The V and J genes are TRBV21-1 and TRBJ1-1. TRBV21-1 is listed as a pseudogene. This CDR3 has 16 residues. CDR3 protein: CASRRILATQRTEAFF. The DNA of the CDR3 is TGTGCCAGCAGACGAATCTTAGCTACACAACGCACTGAAGCTTTCTTT.

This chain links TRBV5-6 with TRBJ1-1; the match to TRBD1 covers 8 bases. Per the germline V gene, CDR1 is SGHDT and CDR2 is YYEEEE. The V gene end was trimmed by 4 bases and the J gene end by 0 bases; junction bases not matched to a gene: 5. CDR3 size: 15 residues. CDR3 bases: TGTGCCAGCAGCCTAGGACAGGGAATGAACACTGAAGCTTTCTTT. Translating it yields CASSLGQGMNTEAFF.

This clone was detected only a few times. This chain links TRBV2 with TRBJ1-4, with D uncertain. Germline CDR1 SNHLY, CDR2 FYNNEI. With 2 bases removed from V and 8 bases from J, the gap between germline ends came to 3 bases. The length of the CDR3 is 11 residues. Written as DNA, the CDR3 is TGTGCCAGCAGTGAAAAAGAAAAACTGTTTTTT. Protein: CASSEKEKLFF.

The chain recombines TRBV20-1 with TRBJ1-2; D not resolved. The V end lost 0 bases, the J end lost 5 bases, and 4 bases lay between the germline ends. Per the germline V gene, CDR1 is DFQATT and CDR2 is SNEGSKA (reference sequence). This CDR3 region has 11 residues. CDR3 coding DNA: TGCAGTGCTAGAGAATCATATGGCTACACCTTC. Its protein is CSARESYGYTF.

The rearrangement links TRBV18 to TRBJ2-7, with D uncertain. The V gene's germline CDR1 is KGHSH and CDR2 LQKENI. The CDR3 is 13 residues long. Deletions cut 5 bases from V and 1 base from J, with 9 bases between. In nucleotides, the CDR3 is TGTGCCAGCTCATTCAACCCTTCCTACGAGCAGTACTTC. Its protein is CASSFNPSYEQYF.

The CDR3 sequence: CASSLNARDIQYF. The CDR3 DNA sequence: TGTGCCAGCAGCTTAAATGCTAGGGACATTCAGTACTTC. This chain connects TRBV7-8 to TRBJ2-4, with D unclear. The germline gives CDR1 SGHVS, CDR2 FQNEAQ. The CDR3 runs to 13 residues. V gave up 2 bases and J gave up 8 bases, with 10 bases separating them.

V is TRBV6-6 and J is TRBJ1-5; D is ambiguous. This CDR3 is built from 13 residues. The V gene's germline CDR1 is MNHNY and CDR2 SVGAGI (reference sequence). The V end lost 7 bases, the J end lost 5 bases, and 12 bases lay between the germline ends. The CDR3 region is CASKGSQDQPQHF. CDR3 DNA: TGTGCCAGCAAGGGCAGCCAGGATCAGCCCCAGCATTTT.

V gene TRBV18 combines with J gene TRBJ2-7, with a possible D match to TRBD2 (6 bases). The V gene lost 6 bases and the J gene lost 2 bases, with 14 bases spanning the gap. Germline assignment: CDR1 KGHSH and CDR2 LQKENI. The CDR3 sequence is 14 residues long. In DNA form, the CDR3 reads TGTGCCAGCTCGTCCGGGACTGGGCCCTACGAGCAGTACTTC. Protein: CASSSGTGPYEQYF.

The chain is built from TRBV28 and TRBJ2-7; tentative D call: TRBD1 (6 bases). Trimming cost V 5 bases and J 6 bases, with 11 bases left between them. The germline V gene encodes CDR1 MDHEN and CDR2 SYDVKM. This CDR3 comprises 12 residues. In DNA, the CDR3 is TGTGCCAGCAGTCCGGACAGAGGCGAGCAGTACTTC. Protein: CASSPDRGEQYF.

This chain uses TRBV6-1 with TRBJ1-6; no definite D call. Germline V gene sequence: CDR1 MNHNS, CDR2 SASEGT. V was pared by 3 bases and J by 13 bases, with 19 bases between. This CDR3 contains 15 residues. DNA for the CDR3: TGTGCCAGCAGTGAGGGTGCGGGTTTTGTCGGGCCCCTCCACTTT. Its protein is CASSEGAGFVGPLHF.

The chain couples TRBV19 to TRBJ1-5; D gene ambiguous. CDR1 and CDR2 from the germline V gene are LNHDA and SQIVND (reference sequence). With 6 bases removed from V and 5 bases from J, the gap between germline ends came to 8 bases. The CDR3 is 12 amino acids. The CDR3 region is CASSVVDQPQHF. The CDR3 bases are TGTGCCAGTAGCGTCGTGGATCAGCCCCAGCATTTT.

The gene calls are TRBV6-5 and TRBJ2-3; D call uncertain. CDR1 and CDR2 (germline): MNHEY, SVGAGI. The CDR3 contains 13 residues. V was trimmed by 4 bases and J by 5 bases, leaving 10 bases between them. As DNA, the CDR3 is TGTGCCAGCAGTTCCATGTTTGGAGATACGCAGTATTTT. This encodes CASSSMFGDTQYF.

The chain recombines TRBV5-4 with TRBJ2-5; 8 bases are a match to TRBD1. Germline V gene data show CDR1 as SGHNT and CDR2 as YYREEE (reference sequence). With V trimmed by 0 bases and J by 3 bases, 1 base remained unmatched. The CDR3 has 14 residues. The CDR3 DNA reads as TGTGCCAGCAGCTTGGGGACAGGGAAAGAGACCCAGTACTTC. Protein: CASSLGTGKETQYF.

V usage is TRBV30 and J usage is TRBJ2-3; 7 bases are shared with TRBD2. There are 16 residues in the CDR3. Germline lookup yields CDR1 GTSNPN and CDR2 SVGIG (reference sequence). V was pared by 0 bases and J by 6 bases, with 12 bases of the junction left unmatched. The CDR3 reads CAWSVIGLGPSDTQYF. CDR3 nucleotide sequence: TGTGCCTGGAGTGTAATAGGACTAGGGCCTTCGGATACGCAGTATTTT.

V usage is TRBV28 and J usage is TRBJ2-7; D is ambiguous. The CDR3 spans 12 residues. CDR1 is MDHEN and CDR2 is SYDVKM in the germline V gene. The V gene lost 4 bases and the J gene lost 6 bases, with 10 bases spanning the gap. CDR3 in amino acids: CASSSLRSEQYF. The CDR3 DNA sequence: TGTGCCAGCAGTTCCCTGCGGAGCGAGCAGTACTTC. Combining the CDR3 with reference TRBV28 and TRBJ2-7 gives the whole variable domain DVKVTQSSRYLVKRTGEKVFLECVQDMDHENMFWYRQDPGLGLRLIYFSYDVKMKEKGDIPEGYSVSREKKERFSLILESASTNQTSMYLCASSSLRSEQYFGPGTRLTVT.

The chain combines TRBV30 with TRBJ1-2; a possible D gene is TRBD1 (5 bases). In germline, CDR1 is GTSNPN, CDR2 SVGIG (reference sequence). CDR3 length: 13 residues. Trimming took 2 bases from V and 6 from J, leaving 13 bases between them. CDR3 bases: TGTGCCTGGAGTTACGGGGGGACGAATGGCTACACCTTC. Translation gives CAWSYGGTNGYTF.

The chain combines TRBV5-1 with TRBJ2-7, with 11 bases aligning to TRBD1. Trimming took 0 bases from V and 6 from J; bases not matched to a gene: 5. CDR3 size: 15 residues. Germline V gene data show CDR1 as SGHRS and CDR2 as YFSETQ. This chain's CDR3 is CASSLGTGGFGEQYF. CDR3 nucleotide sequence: TGCGCCAGCAGCTTGGGGACAGGGGGCTTTGGCGAGCAGTACTTC.

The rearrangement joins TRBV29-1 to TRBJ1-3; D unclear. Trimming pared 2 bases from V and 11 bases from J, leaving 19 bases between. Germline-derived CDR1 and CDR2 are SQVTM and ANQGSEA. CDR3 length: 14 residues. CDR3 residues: CSVEPRNGRTAIYF. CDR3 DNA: TGCAGCGTTGAACCGCGGAACGGCCGGACCGCCATATATTTT.

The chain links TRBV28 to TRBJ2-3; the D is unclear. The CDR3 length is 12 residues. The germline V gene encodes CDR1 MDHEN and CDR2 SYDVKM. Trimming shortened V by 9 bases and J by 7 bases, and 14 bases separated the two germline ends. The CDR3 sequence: CASRSVENTQYF. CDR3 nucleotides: TGTGCCAGTCGATCCGTTGAGAATACGCAGTATTTT. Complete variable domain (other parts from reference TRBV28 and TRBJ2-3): DVKVTQSSRYLVKRTGEKVFLECVQDMDHENMFWYRQDPGLGLRLIYFSYDVKMKEKGDIPEGYSVSREKKERFSLILESASTNQTSMYLCASRSVENTQYFGPGTRLTVL.

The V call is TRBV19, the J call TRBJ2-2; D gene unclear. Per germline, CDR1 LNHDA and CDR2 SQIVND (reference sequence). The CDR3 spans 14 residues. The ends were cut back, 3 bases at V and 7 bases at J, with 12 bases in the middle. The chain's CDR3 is CASSINGMDGELFF. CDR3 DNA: TGTGCCAGTAGTATTAATGGGATGGACGGGGAGCTGTTTTTT.